The entry that follows covers one TCR beta chain sequence. Its antigen remains unidentified. This entry is derived from a study of cytomegalovirus exposure and HLA in healthy donors. General observations from the study: The HLA-A and HLA-B alleles of most subjects were reportedly predicted accurately from TCR beta sequences.

The germline V and J ends were trimmed by 1 base and 7 bases, with 17 bases remaining between them. The germline CDR1 and CDR2 sequences are SEHNR and FQNEAQ (reference sequence). This CDR3 has 16 amino acids. Primers included in the PCR were 60 Vbeta and 13 Jbeta primers. TCRdb keeps only in-frame clones here, not all; method: immunoSEQ multiplex PCR. The data hold about 130,000 clones, with roughly 75% observed a single time. The V call is TRBV7-9, the J call TRBJ2-1, with a tentative D call TRBD2 (6 bases). The sample consisted of PBMCs. The receptor's source is a female donor in good health and CMV-seronegative. CDR3 sequence reads: CASSLGREPRGNEQFF. The CDR3 coding sequence is TGTGCCAGCAGCTTAGGTCGGGAGCCGAGAGGGAATGAGCAGTTCTTC.